These T cell receptor beta chains were read from a single sample in a study of T cells in narcolepsy. Data came from immunoSEQ multiplex PCR; TCRdb stores just in-frame clones and leaves some out. This table has tens of thousands of clones, approximately 83% appearing once. The sample comprised CD45RA- memory CD4+ T cells from PBMCs. These receptors all stem from a human donor with narcolepsy. Both conserved end residues are part of each CDR3. Each record gives: D gene, clone size, J gene, V gene, CDR3 protein, CDR3 DNA. A D gene is named only where the DNA matches it firmly. Some rows have no size entry. The others give once, few or many, or a class for an expanded clone.

d_gene: TRBD1
abundance: .
j_gene: TRBJ2-7
v_gene: TRBV28
CDR3aa: CASSYRAFGQGQYEQYF
CDR3nt: TGTGCCAGCAGCTATCGAGCCTTTGGACAGGGTCAGTACGAGCAGTACTTC

d_gene: .
abundance: few
j_gene: TRBJ2-2
v_gene: TRBV6-5
CDR3aa: CASSATGFAGELFF
CDR3nt: TGTGCCAGCAGTGCCACGGGATTTGCCGGGGAGCTGTTTTTT

d_gene: TRBD2
abundance: .
j_gene: TRBJ2-7
v_gene: TRBV6-6
CDR3aa: CASSYLGLANEQYF
CDR3nt: TGTGCCAGCAGTTACTTGGGACTAGCAAACGAGCAGTACTTC

d_gene: .
abundance: .
j_gene: TRBJ2-7
v_gene: TRBV5-1
CDR3aa: CASSPGIPPPYEQYF
CDR3nt: TGCGCCAGCAGCCCCGGGATCCCACCACCCTACGAGCAGTACTTC

d_gene: TRBD2
abundance: .
j_gene: TRBJ2-3
v_gene: TRBV4-1
CDR3aa: CASSPTLKAGGSTDTQYF
CDR3nt: TGCGCCAGCAGCCCTACGCTGAAAGCGGGAGGGAGCACAGATACGCAGTATTTT

d_gene: .
abundance: .
j_gene: TRBJ2-3
v_gene: TRBV5-6
CDR3aa: CASSLVTSTDTQYF
CDR3nt: TGTGCCAGCAGCTTGGTTACTAGCACAGATACGCAGTATTTT

d_gene: TRBD2
abundance: .
j_gene: TRBJ2-3
v_gene: TRBV5-1
CDR3aa: CASSSSGSASTDTQYF
CDR3nt: TGCGCCAGCAGCTCGAGCGGGAGCGCTAGCACAGATACGCAGTATTTT

d_gene: .
abundance: .
j_gene: TRBJ1-5
v_gene: TRBV13
CDR3aa: CASSLRAGQPQHF
CDR3nt: TGTGCCAGCAGTTTACGGGCAGGCCAGCCCCAGCATTTT

d_gene: TRBD2
abundance: .
j_gene: TRBJ2-3
v_gene: TRBV4-1
CDR3aa: CASSQGPSGGDTQYF
CDR3nt: TGCGCCAGCAGCCAAGGTCCTAGCGGGGGGGATACGCAGTATTTT

d_gene: TRBD1
abundance: .
j_gene: TRBJ2-7
v_gene: TRBV4-2
CDR3aa: CASSQGDRDSEQYF
CDR3nt: TGTGCCAGCAGCCAAGGCGACAGGGACAGCGAGCAGTACTTC

d_gene: .
abundance: .
j_gene: TRBJ1-3
v_gene: TRBV5-1
CDR3aa: CASSFRDGGNTIYF
CDR3nt: TGCGCCAGCAGCTTCAGGGATGGAGGAAACACCATATATTTT

d_gene: TRBD1
abundance: .
j_gene: TRBJ1-3
v_gene: TRBV28
CDR3aa: CATQGGNTIYF
CDR3nt: TGTGCAACACAGGGGGGAAACACCATATATTTT

d_gene: TRBD1
abundance: .
j_gene: TRBJ1-4
v_gene: TRBV5-6
CDR3aa: CASSLADGTGGIGNEKLFF
CDR3nt: TGTGCCAGCAGCTTGGCCGATGGGACAGGGGGCATTGGGAATGAAAAACTGTTTTTT

d_gene: TRBD2
abundance: .
j_gene: TRBJ2-2
v_gene: TRBV5-1
CDR3aa: CASSLGAGAGELFF
CDR3nt: TGCGCCAGCAGCTTGGGGGCGGGGGCCGGGGAGCTGTTTTTT

d_gene: TRBD1
abundance: .
j_gene: TRBJ1-1
v_gene: TRBV5-1
CDR3aa: CASSLKGQGGAEAFF
CDR3nt: TGCGCCAGCAGCTTAAAGGGACAGGGAGGCGCTGAAGCTTTCTTT

d_gene: .
abundance: .
j_gene: TRBJ2-2
v_gene: TRBV5-4
CDR3aa: CASSSGHTNTGELFF
CDR3nt: TGTGCCAGCAGCTCCGGACATACGAACACCGGGGAGCTGTTTTTT

d_gene: TRBD1
abundance: .
j_gene: TRBJ1-1
v_gene: TRBV19
CDR3aa: CASSPYTGTGNTEAFF
CDR3nt: TGTGCCAGTAGTCCTTACACCGGGACAGGGAACACTGAAGCTTTCTTT

d_gene: TRBD1
abundance: .
j_gene: TRBJ2-3
v_gene: TRBV5-6
CDR3aa: CASNPGGFRDTQYF
CDR3nt: TGTGCCAGCAACCCAGGGGGCTTCAGGGATACGCAGTATTTT

d_gene: TRBD1
abundance: .
j_gene: TRBJ2-5
v_gene: TRBV28
CDR3aa: CASSLPRQGTQETQYF
CDR3nt: TGTGCCAGCAGTCTACCCAGACAGGGTACCCAAGAGACCCAGTACTTC

d_gene: .
abundance: .
j_gene: TRBJ1-2
v_gene: TRBV13
CDR3aa: CASSLPLLGGASNYGYTF
CDR3nt: TGTGCCAGCAGCTTGCCCCTCCTTGGCGGTGCCTCTAACTATGGCTACACCTTC

d_gene: TRBD2
abundance: .
j_gene: TRBJ2-7
v_gene: TRBV2
CDR3aa: CASSDIEGGIAGFSYEQYF
CDR3nt: TGTGCCAGCAGTGATATAGAGGGAGGCATAGCGGGATTCTCCTACGAGCAGTACTTC

d_gene: .
abundance: .
j_gene: TRBJ1-3
v_gene: TRBV6-5
CDR3aa: CASSSLLSSGNTIYF
CDR3nt: TGTGCCAGCAGTTCGCTCCTCAGCTCTGGAAACACCATATATTTT

d_gene: .
abundance: .
j_gene: TRBJ2-5
v_gene: TRBV29-1
CDR3aa: CSVPRGGGETQYF
CDR3nt: TGCAGCGTTCCCAGGGGTGGGGGAGAGACCCAGTACTTC

d_gene: .
abundance: .
j_gene: TRBJ2-2
v_gene: TRBV29-1
CDR3aa: CSGAANTGELFF
CDR3nt: TGCAGCGGGGCAGCGAACACCGGGGAGCTGTTTTTT

d_gene: .
abundance: .
j_gene: TRBJ1-1
v_gene: TRBV5-1
CDR3aa: CASSLAQKNTEAFF
CDR3nt: TGCGCCAGCAGCTTGGCCCAGAAGAACACTGAAGCTTTCTTT

d_gene: .
abundance: .
j_gene: TRBJ2-7
v_gene: TRBV6-5
CDR3aa: CASSYEPGRASYEQYF
CDR3nt: TGTGCCAGCAGTTACGAACCCGGGAGAGCATCCTACGAGCAGTACTTC

d_gene: TRBD1
abundance: .
j_gene: TRBJ1-6
v_gene: TRBV6-1
CDR3aa: CASTPDRSNSPLHF
CDR3nt: TGTGCCAGCACTCCGGACAGGTCTAATTCACCCCTCCACTTT

d_gene: .
abundance: .
j_gene: TRBJ2-3
v_gene: TRBV11-3
CDR3aa: CASSLVGTWDTQYF
CDR3nt: TGTGCCAGCAGCTTAGTCGGAACGTGGGATACGCAGTATTTT